This T cell receptor (beta chain) was captured by sequencing in a study of blood T cell repertoires in COVID-19. Study-wide context: Acute and convalescent COVID-19 specimens originated in the United States, Italy and Spain. Sources were T cells, B-cell-depleted T cells, or PBMCs; the material itself was cDNA or gDNA.

Authors' processing steps: Nucleated cell number was recorded as an estimate derived from reference gene primer amplification. Sequenced by immunoSEQ multiplex PCR; TCRdb stores in-frame clones only, minus some. Clone size and V and J calls were adopted from that table, with D and trimming inferred from the DNA. The sample consists of hundreds of thousands of clones, 80% to 90% of them appearing once. Germline loops: CDR1 SEHNR, CDR2 FQNEAQ (reference sequence). The length of the CDR3 is 17 residues. V dropped 6 bases and J dropped 6 bases, with 24 bases sitting between them. The chain is built from TRBV7-9 and TRBJ2-1, with a weak D call TRBD2 (6 bases). This receptor was taken from a woman in her fifties or sixties with acute or convalescent COVID-19. Specimen: peripheral blood. The CDR3, as DNA: TGTGCCAGCAGTGGAGGGAAAAGGCTTAAGGGACCCAATGAGCAGTTCTTC. This codes for CASSGGKRLKGPNEQFF.